The following is a T cell receptor (beta chain) sequence with its context. Because it lacks the conserved phenylalanine or tryptophan at the end, this CDR3 is likely a read error. The sample originates from a study of Graves' ophthalmopathy and Graves' hyperthyroidism. Germline V lookup: CDR1 SGHAT, CDR2 FQNNGV. With V trimmed by 5 bases and J by 3 bases, 5 bases remained unmatched. CDR3 length: 14 residues. The study amplified TCR beta CDR3 regions using RNA transcripts. Following a first-round RT-PCR that used HTBI primers, a second-round multiplex PCR was carried out. TCRdb redid the calling of the multiplex PCR reads with MiXCR, one entry per CDR3 protein. The top ten clones hold over 9% of a sample with under 350,000 distinct CDR3 sequences, 17% of them seen once. Clinicians diagnosed using symptoms, serum thyroxine, TRAb, thyroid ultrasound and orbital computed tomography. The starting material, roughly 9.7 ml of fresh peripheral blood, provided the PBMCs.

V usage is TRBV11-2 and J usage is TRBJ2-7; TRBD1 matches at 9 bases. The sequencing input was peripheral blood. This TCR was sampled from an adult man with Graves' ophthalmopathy. The CDR3 DNA reads as TGTGCCAGCAGCATCGGGACAGGGAACTACGAGCAGTACCTC. Amino acids: CASSIGTGNYEQYL.